A single sample is the source of the 26 T cell receptor beta chains below, sequenced in a study of blood T cell repertoires in COVID-19. Profiled with immunoSEQ multiplex PCR; TCRdb holds only in-frame clones, not every one. The data contain 250,000 to 350,000 clones, roughly four fifths of them singletons. The sequenced material came from peripheral blood. All receptors come from a person between 65 and 80 years old with COVID-19, enrolled during active disease.

V usage is TRBV12-3 or TRBV12-4 and J usage is TRBJ1-2, with D perhaps matching TRBD1 (6 bases). Trimming left V 6 bases short and J 9 bases short, with 17 bases between. This CDR3 is 13 amino acids long. In DNA form, the CDR3 reads TGTGCCAGCAGCACCGGGACACCAGGGAGCTACACCTTC. Translated: CASSTGTPGSYTF.

J is TRBJ1-1 and V is TRBV4-1; D is perhaps TRBD1 (5 bases). Trimming removed 0 bases from V and 4 bases from J, with 24 bases in between. The CDR3 is made up of 19 amino acids. Germline lookup yields CDR1 MGHRA and CDR2 YSYEKL. The DNA for the CDR3 is TGCGCCAGCAGCCAAGATCTAGGGGCCAGGCGGGGTTGGGGCACTGAAGCTTTCTTT. As protein: CASSQDLGARRGWGTEAFF.

The chain links TRBV7-2 to TRBJ2-3, with 7 bases fitting TRBD1. The germline CDR1 and CDR2 sequences are SGHTA and FQGNSA. The CDR3 contains 16 residues. V shed 4 bases, J shed 2 bases, and the junction held 9 bases outside the gene matches. The CDR3 loop is CASSSRKGQATDTQYF. The CDR3 nucleotides read TGTGCCAGCAGCTCCAGAAAAGGACAGGCCACAGATACGCAGTATTTT.

This chain connects TRBV12-5 to TRBJ2-3; 10 bases fit TRBD1. CDR1 and CDR2 (germline): LGHNT, FRNRAP. Trimming removed 1 base from V and 2 bases from J; junction bases left unmatched: 3. The length of the CDR3 is 16 residues. The CDR3 spells CASGLAGTGVTDTQYF. The CDR3 DNA reads as TGTGCTAGTGGTTTGGCCGGGACAGGGGTCACAGATACGCAGTATTTT. Complete variable domain (other parts from reference TRBV12-5 and TRBJ2-3): DARVTQTPRHKVTEMGQEVTMRCQPILGHNTVFWYRQTMMQGLELLAYFRNRAPLDDSGMPKDRFSAEMPDATLATLKIQPSEPRDSAVYFCASGLAGTGVTDTQYFGPGTRLTVL.

The V gene is TRBV7-2, the J gene TRBJ2-5, with 10 bases identical to TRBD1. The germline V gene has CDR1 SGHTA and CDR2 FQGNSA. V lost 4 bases to trimming and J lost 5 bases; unmatched junction nucleotides: 4. CDR3 length equals 14 residues. In nucleotides, the CDR3 is TGTGCCAGCAGCTGGACAGGGGGTCTTGAGACCCAGTACTTC. Its protein product is CASSWTGGLETQYF. Full variable domain (outside the CDR3, taken from reference TRBV7-2 and TRBJ2-5): GAGVSQSPSNKVTEKGKDVELRCDPISGHTALYWYRQSLGQGLEFLIYFQGNSAPDKSGLPSDRFSAERTGGSVSTLTIQRTQQEDSAVYLCASSWTGGLETQYFGPGTRLLVL.

Only one count was recorded for this clone. The chain carries TRBV4-1 and TRBJ1-3; TRBD1 matches 10 bases. J gave up 4 bases and V 3 bases, and 3 bases lay outside the gene matches. The CDR3 consists of 15 residues. The germline CDR1 and CDR2 sequences are MGHRA and YSYEKL. CDR3 coding DNA: TGCGCCAGCAGCCAGACAGGGGGCGGCGGAAACACCATATATTTT. The encoded protein is CASSQTGGGGNTIYF.

The rearrangement links TRBV7-2 to TRBJ1-1, with unresolved D. The CDR3 extends over 14 amino acids. Germline CDR1 SGHTA, CDR2 FQGNSA. V lost 2 bases, J lost 1 base, and 8 bases lay in between. Written as DNA, the CDR3 is TGTGCCAGCAGCTTAAAATCCAGGAACACTGAAGCTTTCTTT. Its protein is CASSLKSRNTEAFF.

The V call is TRBV6-2 or TRBV6-3, the J call TRBJ2-5; possible D gene TRBD1, 5 bases. Trimming took 0 bases from V and 5 from J, leaving 19 bases between them. The CDR3 contains 17 residues. The germline gives CDR1 MNHEY, CDR2 SVGEGT. CDR3 bases: TGTGCCAGCAGTTACTCGAGGACATCGCTCGGGCGGGAGACCCAGTACTTC. Protein sequence: CASSYSRTSLGRETQYF.

This chain connects TRBV5-1 to TRBJ2-1; 10 bases agree with TRBD2. The CDR3 covers 16 residues. The trim removed 4 bases at V and 3 bases at J, leaving 7 bases unmatched. Germline CDR1 reads SGHRS; CDR2 reads YFSETQ. CDR3 nucleotide sequence: TGCGCCAGCAGCACCTTTAGCGGGGGGCTCTACAATGAGCAGTTCTTC. Translated: CASSTFSGGLYNEQFF.

The chain links TRBV24-1 to TRBJ2-1; tentative D call: TRBD2 (5 bases). V lost 3 bases to trimming and J lost 10 bases, with 12 bases between them. Germline V lookup: CDR1 KGHDR, CDR2 SFDVKD. The CDR3 totals 13 residues. CDR3 residues: CATSDPRGLEQFF. CDR3 bases: TGTGCCACCAGTGATCCCCGAGGGCTAGAGCAGTTCTTC.

The genes are TRBV6-5 and TRBJ2-7, with a tentative D call TRBD1 (5 bases). This CDR3 has 12 residues. Germline loops: CDR1 MNHEY, CDR2 SVGAGI. Trimming removed 6 bases from V and 7 bases from J, with 13 bases in between. CDR3 in amino acids: CASRGPGWEQYF. The CDR3 DNA follows: TGTGCCAGCAGGGGGCCCGGCTGGGAGCAGTACTTC.

This chain joins TRBV5-1 and TRBJ2-7, with D tentatively TRBD2 (5 bases). The CDR3 has 16 amino acids. V lost 1 base and J 0 bases, leaving 14 bases between the germline ends. CDR1 SGHRS and CDR2 YFSETQ come from the germline V gene. This CDR3 reads CASSLTGLPSSYEQYF. In DNA, the CDR3 is TGCGCCAGCAGCTTGACTGGACTCCCGAGCTCCTACGAGCAGTACTTC.

The V call is TRBV19, the J call TRBJ2-7; 12 positions match TRBD2. Germline CDR1 is LNHDA and CDR2 is SQIVND (reference sequence). This CDR3 is 15 amino acids long. V was clipped by 2 bases and J by 6 bases; unmatched bases: 5. In nucleotides, the CDR3 is TGTGCCAGTAGTATACGACTAGCGGGAGCCTCCGAGCAGTACTTC. Residues: CASSIRLAGASEQYF.

The chain couples TRBV24-1 to TRBJ2-4, with TRBD2 matching over 10 bases. The CDR3 is 14 residues long. Losses at the gene ends were 6 bases for V and 9 bases for J; bases not matched to a gene: 7. Germline V CDR1 and CDR2: KGHDR, SFDVKD. CDR3 in DNA: TGTGCCACCAGTAGTTGGGCTAGCGGGGGCATTCAGTACTTC. The encoded protein is CATSSWASGGIQYF.

The J gene is TRBJ2-2, the V gene TRBV5-1; TRBD1 agrees at 7 bases. V dropped 4 bases and J dropped 0; count of bases not matched to a gene: 6. This CDR3 is built from 16 residues. From germline, CDR1 is SGHRS and CDR2 YFSETQ. The CDR3 loop reads CASSKQGFANTGELFF. The CDR3 coding sequence is TGCGCCAGCAGCAAACAGGGGTTCGCGAACACCGGGGAGCTGTTTTTT.

As DNA, the CDR3 is TGTGCCAGTAGTATAGGCCAGACTGAAGCTTTCTTT. Protein: CASSIGQTEAFF. The J gene is TRBJ1-1, the V gene TRBV19; D is unresolved. CDR1 and CDR2 from the germline V gene are LNHDA and SQIVND (reference sequence). V shed 1 base and J shed 5 bases, with 5 bases lying between them. The CDR3 has 12 amino acids.

V and J are TRBV15 and TRBJ1-4; 11 bases fit TRBD1. CDR1 is LNHNV, CDR2 YYDKDF, per germline (reference sequence). V gave up 5 bases and J gave up 3 bases; unmatched junction bases: 14. The CDR3 is made up of 19 amino acids. The CDR3 is CATSGPGQGAWRANEKLFF. The CDR3 bases are TGTGCCACCAGCGGGCCAGGACAGGGGGCGTGGAGAGCTAATGAAAAACTGTTTTTT.

The chain uses TRBV28 and TRBJ2-5; D possibly corresponds to TRBD2 (5 bases). Germline V gene sequence: CDR1 MDHEN, CDR2 SYDVKM. The CDR3 spans 14 residues. Trimming removed 6 bases from V and 7 bases from J, with 18 bases in between. This chain's CDR3 is CASRITGMDGTQYF. In DNA, the CDR3 is TGTGCCAGCAGGATTACGGGGATGGATGGGACCCAGTACTTC.

This chain connects TRBV5-3 to TRBJ1-2, with D possibly TRBD1 on 5 matching bases. TRBV5-3 is treated as an ORF (open reading frame) with a function not yet certain. This CDR3 comprises 15 residues. Trimming cost V 0 bases and J 4 bases, with 13 bases left between them. CDR3 bases: TGTGCCAGAAGCTTGGGACAGAAAGACAGCTATGGCTACACCTTC. Amino acids: CARSLGQKDSYGYTF.

The chain couples TRBV13 to TRBJ1-2; 8 bases are a match to TRBD1. The CDR3 is 16 amino acids. J gave up 5 bases and V 2 bases, and 10 bases lay outside the gene matches. Germline V lookup: CDR1 PRHDT, CDR2 FYEKMQ (reference sequence). The CDR3 loop is CASSLSGDNRGYGYTF. CDR3 sequence (DNA): TGTGCCAGCAGCTTAAGTGGGGACAACAGGGGGTATGGCTACACCTTC.

This rearrangement joins TRBV6-2 or TRBV6-3 to TRBJ2-7, with 8 bases matching TRBD1. The CDR3 runs to 15 residues. With 6 bases clipped from V and 1 base from J, the junction kept 8 bases outside the gene matches. Per the germline V gene, CDR1 is MNHEY and CDR2 is SVGEGT. CDR3 coding DNA: TGTGCCAGCAGCGACAGGCAGGGGGCATCCTACGAGCAGTACTTC. Its protein is CASSDRQGASYEQYF.

The chain employs TRBV5-1 and TRBJ2-1, with TRBD2 identical over 9 bases. Germline-derived CDR1 and CDR2 are SGHRS and YFSETQ. The CDR3 spans 14 residues. With V trimmed by 5 bases and J by 4 bases, 4 bases remained unmatched. The CDR3 sequence is CASSLAGLYNEQFF. The CDR3 coding sequence is TGCGCCAGCAGTCTAGCGGGGCTATACAATGAGCAGTTCTTC.

J is TRBJ2-3 and V is TRBV6-4; D unclear. The ends were cut back, 2 bases at V and 3 bases at J, with 9 bases in the middle. Germline CDR1 and CDR2: MRHNA and SNTAGT. The CDR3 is 14 residues long. The CDR3 sequence is CASSDPTRTDTQYF. The CDR3 nucleotides read TGTGCCAGCAGTGACCCCACCAGGACAGATACGCAGTATTTT.

This chain links TRBV18 with TRBJ1-6; D is possibly TRBD1 (5 bases). Germline-derived CDR1 and CDR2 are KGHSH and LQKENI. The V end was cut by 1 base, the J end by 9 bases, with 10 bases between. The CDR3 runs 14 residues. The CDR3 region has the DNA TGTGCCAGCTCACCACTACAGGACCGTTCACCCCTCCACTTT. Translated, it gives CASSPLQDRSPLHF.

The chain carries TRBV7-2 and TRBJ1-4; TRBD1 aligns across 7 bases. The V gene end was trimmed by 5 bases and the J gene end by 7 bases; junction bases not matched to a gene: 4. Germline values: CDR1 SGHTA, CDR2 FQGNSA. The CDR3 extends over 13 amino acids. As DNA, the CDR3 is TGTGCCAGCAGCCGAGACAGGGTTGAAAAACTGTTTTTT. It codes for CASSRDRVEKLFF.

This sequence joins TRBV27 and TRBJ1-2; TRBD1 might be the D (6 bases). The CDR3 extends over 13 amino acids. The V gene lost 6 bases and the J gene lost 6 bases, with 14 bases spanning the gap. Per the germline V gene, CDR1 is MNHEY and CDR2 is SMNVEV (reference sequence). The CDR3 here is CASRGSGVDGYTF. CDR3 DNA: TGTGCCAGCAGAGGTTCAGGGGTCGATGGCTACACCTTC.